What follows describes a single T cell receptor beta chain. What it recognizes is unknown. This CDR3 has 17 residues. V shed 1 base and J 2 bases; nucleotides not matched to a gene: 14. The germline CDR1 and CDR2 sequences are GTSNPN and SVGIG (reference sequence). This entry comes from a study of graft-versus-host responses after intestinal transplantation. At the level of the study: Tacrolimus plus steroids were given to all recipients for approximately three years, preceded by anti-thymocyte globulin induction. Study observations and caveats: When patients had graft-donor T cell macrochimerism, their allografts held high graft-versus-host to host-versus-graft clonal ratios. Early post-transplant HvG declines tracked with peak circulating GvH clone levels. Recipient marrow showed GvH clones, some seen first in ileum or blood.

The assay was immunoSEQ multiplex PCR, and TCRdb's table has in-frame clones only and misses some. The sample has some 64,000 clones; 90% are singletons. The sequence was obtained from a human donor who was the organ donor for an intestinal transplant. The J gene is TRBJ2-7, the V gene TRBV30; the match to TRBD2 covers 7 bases. The input for sequencing was unstimulated CD8+ T cells sorted from spleen or lymph node cells, taken before transplant. The CDR3 region is CAWSAAGVLTAPYEQYF. CDR3 nucleotide sequence: TGTGCCTGGAGTGCGGCGGGAGTACTGACCGCTCCCTACGAGCAGTACTTC.